The 30 T cell receptor beta chains reported below all come from one sample, sequenced in a study of blood T cell repertoires in COVID-19. Profiling relied on immunoSEQ multiplex PCR, and the TCRdb table lists in-frame clones only, not all of them. The sample includes some 210,000 clones, 89% of them seen just once. What was sequenced was peripheral blood. Source of these receptors: a middle-aged woman with acute or convalescent COVID-19.

The rearrangement uses TRBV7-9 and TRBJ1-4; D remains ambiguous. Looked up from germline, CDR1 is SEHNR and CDR2 is FQNEAQ (reference sequence). V was pared by 6 bases and J by 0 bases, with 8 bases between. The CDR3 is made up of 14 amino acids. In DNA form, the CDR3 reads TGTGCCAGCAGTATTCGCGCAACTAATGAAAAACTGTTTTTT. Translated: CASSIRATNEKLFF.

The chain links TRBV20-1 to TRBJ2-7; 7 bases align to TRBD1. V shed 5 bases and J 6 bases; nucleotides not matched to a gene: 4. CDR3 size: 11 residues. Germline V gene sequence: CDR1 DFQATT, CDR2 SNEGSKA (reference sequence). Written as DNA, the CDR3 is TGCAGTGCTTCGACAGGGACCGAGCAGTACGTC. Translated, it gives CSASTGTEQYV.

The chain joins TRBV20-1 to TRBJ1-1; D is undetermined. Trimming took off 4 bases at V and 8 bases at J, with 11 bases between the two ends. CDR3 length: 11 residues. The germline V gene encodes CDR1 DFQATT and CDR2 SNEGSKA (reference sequence). CDR3 in amino acids: CSAKVQLEAFF. As DNA, the CDR3 is TGCAGTGCTAAGGTACAGCTAGAAGCTTTCTTT.

The chain couples TRBV9 to TRBJ1-2, with TRBD1 matching 7 bases. This CDR3 has 15 amino acids. J lost 4 bases, V lost 3 bases, and 9 bases had no gene match. The germline CDR1 and CDR2 sequences are SGDLS and YYNGEE. CDR3 sequence reads: CASSAGDRTSYGYTF. The CDR3 DNA follows: TGTGCCAGCAGCGCGGGGGACAGAACCTCCTATGGCTACACCTTC.

This sequence joins TRBV9 and TRBJ2-3; D not certain. Looked up from germline, CDR1 is SGDLS and CDR2 is YYNGEE. The CDR3 sequence is 10 residues long. Between the trimmed V and J ends, which lost 6 bases and 6 bases, there was a span of 5 bases. The CDR3 sequence: CASNEDTQYF. For the CDR3, the DNA is TGTGCCAGCAACGAGGATACGCAGTATTTT.

This clone has only a few counts. The chain carries TRBV29-1 and TRBJ1-2, with 7 bases that match TRBD1. CDR1 and CDR2 from the germline V gene are SQVTM and ANQGSEA. The CDR3 contains 18 residues. V lost 4 bases and J lost 2; bases outside the gene matches: 19. CDR3 sequence: CSVGEERGRGALNYGYTF. The CDR3 bases are TGCAGCGTTGGAGAAGAAAGAGGCAGGGGGGCCCTGAACTATGGCTACACCTTC.

In regard to this clone: Mismatch with germline at one junction end may stem from a read error. V is TRBV14 and J is TRBJ1-1; 8 bases agree with TRBD1. Germline CDR1 SGHDN, CDR2 FVKESK. The CDR3 totals 15 residues. The CDR3 protein is CAGSQERQGAKKAFF. CDR3 nucleotides: TGTGCCGGCAGCCAAGAGCGTCAGGGGGCGAAGAAAGCTTTCTTT.

The V gene is TRBV5-1, the J gene TRBJ2-2; D is unclear. CDR1 and CDR2 from the germline V gene are SGHRS and YFSETQ. The CDR3 spans 13 residues. Trimming stripped 7 bases from V and 8 bases from J, with 15 bases between. CDR3 sequence: CASAAAASGELFF. CDR3 in DNA: TGCGCCAGCGCGGCGGCGGCCAGTGGGGAGCTGTTTTTT. The whole variable domain, remainder taken from reference TRBV5-1 and TRBJ2-2, is KAGVTQTPRYLIKTRGQQVTLSCSPISGHRSVSWYQQTPGQGLQFLFEYFSETQRNKGNFPGRFSGRQFSNSRSEMNVSTLELGDSALYLCASAAAASGELFFGEGSRLTVL.

The chain is built from TRBV15 and TRBJ1-5; 7 nucleotides align to TRBD1. CDR1 is LNHNV and CDR2 is YYDKDF in the germline V gene (reference sequence). This CDR3 comprises 14 residues. V was clipped by 8 bases and J by 3 bases; unmatched bases: 7. In nucleotides, the CDR3 is TGTGCCACCCATGAGGACAGGAACAATCAGCCCCAGCATTTT. It translates to CATHEDRNNQPQHF.

The chain carries TRBV5-5 and TRBJ1-1; unclear D gene. The CDR3 runs to 14 residues. Trimming left V 5 bases short and J 1 base short, with 12 bases between. Looked up from germline, CDR1 is SGHKS and CDR2 is YYEKEE (reference sequence). The CDR3 here is CASRPGISNTEAFF. CDR3 nucleotide sequence: TGTGCCAGCAGACCGGGAATCTCGAACACTGAAGCTTTCTTT.

The chain links TRBV24-1 to TRBJ1-5; D unclear. The CDR3 is 14 residues long. Germline assignment: CDR1 KGHDR and CDR2 SFDVKD. Trimming shortened V by 5 bases and J by 3 bases, and 10 bases separated the two germline ends. CDR3 sequence (DNA): TGTGCCACCAGTGCGGACTTATACAATCAGCCCCAGCATTTT. Its protein product is CATSADLYNQPQHF.

The chain links TRBV10-3 to TRBJ1-2; D is possibly TRBD1 (6 bases). V lost 0 bases, J lost 8 bases, and 10 bases lay in between. This CDR3 spans 13 amino acids. Germline V CDR1 and CDR2: ENHRY, SYGVKD. CDR3 coding DNA: TGTGCCATCAGTGAGTCTCACAGGGAAGGCTACACCTTC. Translating it yields CAISESHREGYTF.

The genes are TRBV14 and TRBJ2-1, with 9 nucleotides matching TRBD1. Germline-derived CDR1 and CDR2 are SGHDN and FVKESK. The V segment lost 4 bases and the J segment 9 bases; nucleotides outside the gene matches: 7. This CDR3 spans 14 amino acids. The CDR3 DNA is TGTGCCAGCAGCCCTCAACAGGGGGCGTCTGAGCAGTTCTTC. Amino acids: CASSPQQGASEQFF.

This clone was found once. CDR3 region: CASSYWDSLSGANVLTF. The CDR3 coding sequence is TGTGCCAGCAGTTACTGGGACAGCCTCTCTGGGGCCAACGTCCTGACTTTC. The chain employs TRBV6-2 or TRBV6-3 and TRBJ2-6, with TRBD1 identical over 7 bases. CDR3 length: 17 residues. After removal of 1 base from V and 0 bases from J, the junction contained 3 bases not matched to a gene. The germline V gene has CDR1 MNHEY and CDR2 SVGEGT.

The chain uses TRBV10-3 and TRBJ1-1; D perhaps matches TRBD1 (6 bases). Trimming pared 6 bases from V and 3 bases from J, leaving 14 bases between. Germline values: CDR1 ENHRY, CDR2 SYGVKD. This CDR3 spans 14 amino acids. CDR3 protein: CAIREGGDYTEAFF. The CDR3, as DNA: TGTGCCATCAGGGAGGGGGGCGACTACACTGAAGCTTTCTTT.

This clone showed up just a few times. This chain links TRBV27 with TRBJ1-2; D possibly corresponds to TRBD1 (6 bases). The CDR3 is 13 amino acids. Germline V lookup: CDR1 MNHEY, CDR2 SMNVEV (reference sequence). Deletions cut 2 bases from V and 6 bases from J, with 10 bases between. The chain's CDR3 is CASSLGRGNGYTF. CDR3 DNA sequence: TGTGCCAGCAGTTTAGGCAGGGGAAATGGCTACACCTTC.

The chain has TRBV19 and TRBJ2-5, with TRBD1 matching over 8 bases. This CDR3 comprises 16 residues. The ends lost 5 bases at V and 5 bases at J; junction bases unmatched: 13. Germline V lookup: CDR1 LNHDA, CDR2 SQIVND (reference sequence). This CDR3 reads CASSVNGQGLGETQYF. In DNA form, the CDR3 reads TGTGCCAGTAGTGTTAATGGACAGGGCCTGGGGGAGACCCAGTACTTC.

The chain carries TRBV6-5 and TRBJ1-1, with D perhaps matching TRBD1 (5 bases). CDR1 is MNHEY, CDR2 SVGAGI, per germline. CDR3 size: 14 residues. The V gene lost 6 bases and the J gene lost 5 bases, with 16 bases spanning the gap. Written as DNA, the CDR3 is TGTGCCAGCAGCTCCTCGGGGGGGTCAACTGAAGCTTTCTTT. The encoded protein is CASSSSGGSTEAFF.

The chain couples TRBV29-1 to TRBJ1-2; D is unresolved. CDR1 SQVTM and CDR2 ANQGSEA come from the germline V gene. This CDR3 has 11 residues. V lost 3 bases and J lost 3, with 5 bases in between. The CDR3 DNA is TGCAGCGTTGATTCCGACTATGGCTACACCTTC. This sequence encodes CSVDSDYGYTF.

A word on this clone: The limits of the CDR3 on the DNA are not certain, so only TCRdb's listed CDR3 is given. V is TRBV6-5 and J is TRBJ1-2; the D segment call TRBD1 is taken from the table without a DNA check. The length of the CDR3 is 15 amino acids, counting both ends. Germline CDR1 and CDR2: MNHEY and SVGAGI. The CDR3 protein is CASSTSTGGRYGYTF.

The gene calls are TRBV29-1 and TRBJ1-1; 7 nucleotides match TRBD1. Losses at the gene ends were 5 bases for V and 0 bases for J; bases not matched to a gene: 3. The germline V gene encodes CDR1 SQVTM and CDR2 ANQGSEA. The CDR3 spans 13 residues. The CDR3 sequence is CSVRTGLNTEAFF. CDR3 DNA: TGCAGCGTTCGGACAGGCCTGAACACTGAAGCTTTCTTT.

The rearrangement links TRBV11-2 to TRBJ1-1, with D possibly matching TRBD1 (5 bases). The CDR3 contains 16 residues. CDR1 is SGHAT, CDR2 FQNNGV, per germline. V lost 5 bases and J lost 1, with 17 bases in between. In DNA form, the CDR3 reads TGTGCCAGCAGCCCCCCGGGCGGGGGATGGAACACTGAAGCTTTCTTT. Its protein is CASSPPGGGWNTEAFF.

The chain is built from TRBV6-5 and TRBJ2-7, with 7 bases lining up with TRBD2. The CDR3 is made up of 14 amino acids. Trimming at V came to 4 bases and at J to 2 bases, leaving 5 bases not matched to a gene. CDR1 is MNHEY and CDR2 is SVGAGI in the germline V gene. CDR3 coding DNA: TGTGCCAGCAGTTCGCGGGGGATCCCCTACGAGCAGTACGTC. Translating it yields CASSSRGIPYEQYV.

V and J are TRBV6-5 and TRBJ1-1; TRBD1 agrees at 8 bases. CDR1 and CDR2 from the germline V gene are MNHEY and SVGAGI. The CDR3 is 14 amino acids. After removal of 5 bases from V and 8 bases from J, the junction contained 10 bases not matched to a gene. CDR3 in amino acids: CASSPPQGAGEAFF. The CDR3, as DNA: TGTGCCAGCAGTCCGCCTCAGGGGGCTGGGGAAGCTTTCTTT.

J is TRBJ2-3 and V is TRBV2; weak D call: TRBD2 (5 bases). V shed 0 bases and J shed 8 bases, with 12 bases lying between them. Germline CDR1 SNHLY, CDR2 FYNNEI. The CDR3 is made up of 14 amino acids. CDR3 in DNA: TGTGCCAGCAGTGAAGCGCGGGTGAGGGCTACGCAGTATTTT. Its protein is CASSEARVRATQYF.

This chain links TRBV6-5 with TRBJ1-4; D not resolved. Germline V gene lookup returns CDR1 MNHEY and CDR2 SVGAGI. V lost 10 bases to trimming and J lost 5 bases, with 8 bases between them. This CDR3 has 11 amino acids. The CDR3 is CATWANEKLFF. In nucleotides, the CDR3 is TGTGCCACCTGGGCCAATGAAAAACTGTTTTTT.

This clone was observed a single time. V is TRBV10-1 and J is TRBJ1-1; weak D call: TRBD1 (5 bases). V was clipped by 1 base and J by 9 bases, with 9 bases between them. Looked up from germline, CDR1 is WNHNN and CDR2 is SYGVQD (reference sequence). The length of the CDR3 is 12 residues. The CDR3 DNA follows: TGCGCCAGCAGTGAGTGGGGCATGCAAGCTTTCTTT. Protein product: CASSEWGMQAFF.

This clone was counted once. The chain has TRBV2 and TRBJ2-3, with 9 bases identical to TRBD2. From germline, CDR1 is SNHLY and CDR2 FYNNEI. The V gene end was trimmed by 4 bases and the J gene end by 0 bases; junction bases not matched to a gene: 5. The length of the CDR3 is 16 residues. CDR3 DNA sequence: TGTGCCAGCAGTGCCCTAGCGGGGTCTAGCACAGATACGCAGTATTTT. As protein: CASSALAGSSTDTQYF.

This clone appeared a single time. The chain is built from TRBV6-1 and TRBJ2-7; the match to TRBD1 covers 9 bases. J gave up 5 bases and V 3 bases, and 8 bases lay outside the gene matches. CDR1 and CDR2 (germline): MNHNS, SASEGT. The CDR3 has 15 residues. The CDR3 spells CASSDPGQGIHEQYV. The CDR3 DNA reads TGTGCCAGCAGTGACCCGGGACAGGGTATCCACGAGCAGTACGTC.

The chain combines TRBV3-1 (or the pseudogene TRBV3-2) with TRBJ2-2, with TRBD2 matching over 9 bases. V shed 2 bases, J shed 0 bases, and the junction held 10 bases outside the gene matches. Germline CDR1 and CDR2: LGHDT and YNNKEL (reference sequence). This CDR3 has 19 amino acids. The CDR3 spells CASSQRPGGGATNTGELFF. CDR3 DNA: TGTGCCAGCAGCCAACGCCCGGGCGGGGGGGCTACGAACACCGGGGAGCTGTTTTTT.